This T cell receptor (beta chain) was retrieved from a study of control samples from healthy donors and cancer patients. Here immunoSEQ multiplex PCR was the method, and the copy in TCRdb shows in-frame clones only, minus some. The sample has some 80,000 clones, 85% to 90% seen once; the top ten hold about 5.5%. The CDR3 contains 11 residues. Germline V CDR1 and CDR2: MDHEN, SYDVKM. V lost 7 bases, J lost 4 bases, and 5 bases lay in between. V is TRBV28 and J is TRBJ2-1; D is undetermined. The clonotype originates from a man aged 50-59 years in good health. Sequenced sample: blood. The CDR3 region is CASKSYNEQFF. The DNA of the CDR3 is TGTGCCAGCAAGAGTTACAATGAGCAGTTCTTC. The complete variable domain, with remaining parts taken from reference TRBV28 and TRBJ2-1, reads DVKVTQSSRYLVKRTGEKVFLECVQDMDHENMFWYRQDPGLGLRLIYFSYDVKMKEKGDIPEGYSVSREKKERFSLILESASTNQTSMYLCASKSYNEQFFGPGTRLTVL.